The TCR beta chain under discussion was sequenced for a study of cytomegalovirus exposure and HLA in healthy donors. General study findings and limits: When the data were analyzed later, several of the most significant clusters appeared to be linked to common viral pathogens.

The CDR3 length is 12 residues. CDR1 and CDR2 (germline): SEHNR, FQNEAQ (reference sequence). Details on this clone: The antigen is unknown. The junction does not match germline at one end; this may be a read error.

PCR primers comprised 60 Vbeta and 13 Jbeta primers. Generated by immunoSEQ multiplex PCR, the TCRdb table keeps only in-frame clones and is missing some. The repertoire has about 260,000 clones, about 83% of them found once; the top ten carry about 2%. The sample taken for sequencing was PBMCs. This receptor was taken from a woman aged 35 to 49 in good health and CMV-seropositive. The chain uses TRBV7-9 and TRBJ1-2; D remains ambiguous. CDR3 residues: CASSLADYGYTF. The DNA for the CDR3 is TGTGCCAGCAGCCTAGCGGACTACGGCTACACCTTC.